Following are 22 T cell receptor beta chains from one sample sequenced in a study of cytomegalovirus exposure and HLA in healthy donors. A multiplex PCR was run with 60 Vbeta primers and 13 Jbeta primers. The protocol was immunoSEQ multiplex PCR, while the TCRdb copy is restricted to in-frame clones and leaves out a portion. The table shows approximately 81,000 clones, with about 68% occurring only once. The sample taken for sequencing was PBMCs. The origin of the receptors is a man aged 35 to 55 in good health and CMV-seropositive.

The CDR3 bases are TGTGCCGGTGGGAGGGGAGTAGGAGAGACCCAGTACTTC. The encoded protein is CAGGRGVGETQYF. V and J are TRBV28 and TRBJ2-5, with 7 bases that match TRBD2. V was pared by 11 bases and J by 4 bases, with 10 bases of the junction left unmatched. The germline gives CDR1 MDHEN, CDR2 SYDVKM. The CDR3 spans 13 residues.

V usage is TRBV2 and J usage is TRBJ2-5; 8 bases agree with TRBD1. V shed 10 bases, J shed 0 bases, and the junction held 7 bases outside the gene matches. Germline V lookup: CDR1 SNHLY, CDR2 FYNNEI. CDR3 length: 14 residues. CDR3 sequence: CATKTGEYQETQYF. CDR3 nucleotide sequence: TGTGCCACCAAGACAGGGGAGTACCAAGAGACCCAGTACTTC.

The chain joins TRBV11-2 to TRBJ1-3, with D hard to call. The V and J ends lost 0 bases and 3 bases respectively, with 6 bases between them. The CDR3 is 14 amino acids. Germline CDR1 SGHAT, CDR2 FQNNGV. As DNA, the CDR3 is TGTGCCAGCAGCTTAGAGGGAGGTGGAAACACCATATATTTT. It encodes CASSLEGGGNTIYF.

The chain's CDR3 is CASSEAGGEIENIQYF. In nucleotides, the CDR3 is TGTGCCAGCAGTGAAGCAGGAGGCGAAATTGAGAACATTCAGTACTTC. The rearrangement links TRBV2 to TRBJ2-4; maybe TRBD2 (5 bases). The germline CDR1 and CDR2 sequences are SNHLY and FYNNEI. V lost 0 bases and J lost 7, with 16 bases in between. This CDR3 is built from 16 residues.

The CDR3 DNA follows: TGTGCCAGCAGGGAACAGGATACCGGGGAGCTGTTTTTT. Translation: CASREQDTGELFF. The chain has TRBV2 and TRBJ2-2, with D tentatively TRBD1 (5 bases). Deletions cut 6 bases from V and 5 bases from J, with 10 bases between. This CDR3 region has 13 residues. The germline V gene has CDR1 SNHLY and CDR2 FYNNEI. The variable domain in full, with the rest retrieved from reference TRBV2 and TRBJ2-2, is EPEVTQTPSHQVTQMGQEVILRCVPISNHLYFYWYRQILGQKVEFLVSFYNNEISEKSEIFDDQFSVERPDGSNFTLKIRSTKLEDSAMYFCASREQDTGELFFGEGSRLTVL.

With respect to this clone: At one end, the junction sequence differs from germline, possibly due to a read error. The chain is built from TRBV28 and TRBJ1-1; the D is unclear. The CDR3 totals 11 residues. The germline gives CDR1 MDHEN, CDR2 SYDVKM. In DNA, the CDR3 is TGTGCCAGCAGTTTATCCGGGAACGATGTCTTT. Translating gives CASSLSGNDVF.

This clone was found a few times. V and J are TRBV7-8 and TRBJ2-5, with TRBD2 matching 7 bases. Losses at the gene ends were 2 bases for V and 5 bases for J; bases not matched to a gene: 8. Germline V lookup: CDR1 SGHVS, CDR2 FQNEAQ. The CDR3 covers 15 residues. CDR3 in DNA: TGTGCCAGCAGCTTAAGGCTAGCGGTGATTGAGACCCAGTACTTC. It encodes CASSLRLAVIETQYF.

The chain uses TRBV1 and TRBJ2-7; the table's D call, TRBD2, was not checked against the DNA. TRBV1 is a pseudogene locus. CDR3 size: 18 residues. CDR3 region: CTSSHAPTSGIRGWGQYF. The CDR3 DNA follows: TGCACCAGCAGCCACGCCCCGACTAGCGGGATTAGGGGGTGGGGGCAGTACTTC.

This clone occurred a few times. Here the CDR3 DNA reads TGTGCCAGCTCACCACCGAGGGGGCTCGACACTGAAGCTTTCTTT. It yields the protein CASSPPRGLDTEAFF. This sequence joins TRBV18 and TRBJ1-1, with 7 bases matching TRBD1. The trim removed 0 bases at V and 3 bases at J, leaving 4 bases unmatched. Germline V lookup: CDR1 KGHSH, CDR2 LQKENI. The length of the CDR3 is 15 residues.

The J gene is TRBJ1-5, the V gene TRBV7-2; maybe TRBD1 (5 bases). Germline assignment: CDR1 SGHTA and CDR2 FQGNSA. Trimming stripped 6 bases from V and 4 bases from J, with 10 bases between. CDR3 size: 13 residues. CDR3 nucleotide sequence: TGTGCCAGCAGTCAGGGAAGAAATCAGCCCCAGCATTTT. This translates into CASSQGRNQPQHF. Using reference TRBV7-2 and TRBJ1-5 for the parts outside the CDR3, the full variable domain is GAGVSQSPSNKVTEKGKDVELRCDPISGHTALYWYRQSLGQGLEFLIYFQGNSAPDKSGLPSDRFSAERTGGSVSTLTIQRTQQEDSAVYLCASSQGRNQPQHFGDGTRLSIL.

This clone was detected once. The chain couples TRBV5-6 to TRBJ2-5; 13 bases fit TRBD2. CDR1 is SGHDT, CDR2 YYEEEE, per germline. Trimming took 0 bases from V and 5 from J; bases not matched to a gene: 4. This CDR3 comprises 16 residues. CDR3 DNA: TGTGCCAGCAGCTTGGTCACTAGCGGGAGGGTGGAGACCCAGTACTTC. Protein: CASSLVTSGRVETQYF. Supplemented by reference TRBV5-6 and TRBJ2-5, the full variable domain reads DAGVTQSPTHLIKTRGQQVTLRCSPKSGHDTVSWYQQALGQGPQFIFQYYEEEERQRGNFPDRFSGHQFPNYSSELNVNALLLGDSALYLCASSLVTSGRVETQYFGPGTRLLVL.

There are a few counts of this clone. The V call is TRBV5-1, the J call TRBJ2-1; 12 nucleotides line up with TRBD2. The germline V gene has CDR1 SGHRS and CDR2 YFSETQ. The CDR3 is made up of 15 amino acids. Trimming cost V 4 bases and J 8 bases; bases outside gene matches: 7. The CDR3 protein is CASSLTSGSIDEQFF. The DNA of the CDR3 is TGCGCCAGCAGCCTGACTAGCGGGAGTATAGATGAGCAGTTCTTC.

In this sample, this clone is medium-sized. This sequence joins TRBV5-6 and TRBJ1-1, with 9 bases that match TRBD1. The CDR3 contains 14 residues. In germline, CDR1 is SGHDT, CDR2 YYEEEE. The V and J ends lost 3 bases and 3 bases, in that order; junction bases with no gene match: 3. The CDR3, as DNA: TGTGCCAGCAGCTCGGACAGGGGATACACTGAAGCTTTCTTT. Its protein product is CASSSDRGYTEAFF.

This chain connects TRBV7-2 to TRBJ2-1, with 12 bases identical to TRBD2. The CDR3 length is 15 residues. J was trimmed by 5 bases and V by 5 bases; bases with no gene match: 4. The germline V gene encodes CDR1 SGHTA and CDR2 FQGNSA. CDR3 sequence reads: CASSPLAGGNNEQFF. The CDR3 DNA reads TGTGCCAGCAGCCCACTAGCGGGGGGCAACAATGAGCAGTTCTTC.

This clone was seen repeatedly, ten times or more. CDR3 bases: TGTGCCAGCAGGACCACAGGGTTTTTCTATGGCTACACCTTC. Translated: CASRTTGFFYGYTF. The chain combines TRBV2 with TRBJ1-2, with a possible D match to TRBD1 (6 bases). CDR3 length equals 14 residues. CDR1 and CDR2 (germline): SNHLY, FYNNEI. V dropped 6 bases and J dropped 4 bases, with 15 bases sitting between them.

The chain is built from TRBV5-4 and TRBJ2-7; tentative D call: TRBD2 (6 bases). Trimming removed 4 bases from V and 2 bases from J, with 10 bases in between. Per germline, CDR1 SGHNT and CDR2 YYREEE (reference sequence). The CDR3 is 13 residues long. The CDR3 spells CASSLGEAYEQYF. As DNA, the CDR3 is TGTGCCAGCAGCCTGGGGGAGGCCTACGAGCAGTACTTC.

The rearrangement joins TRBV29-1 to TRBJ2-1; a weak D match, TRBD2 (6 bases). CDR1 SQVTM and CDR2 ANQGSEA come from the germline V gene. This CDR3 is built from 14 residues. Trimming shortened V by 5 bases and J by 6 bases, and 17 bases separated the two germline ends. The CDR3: CSVRTITLSNEQFF. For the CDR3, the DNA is TGCAGCGTTAGGACTATTACTCTATCCAATGAGCAGTTCTTC.

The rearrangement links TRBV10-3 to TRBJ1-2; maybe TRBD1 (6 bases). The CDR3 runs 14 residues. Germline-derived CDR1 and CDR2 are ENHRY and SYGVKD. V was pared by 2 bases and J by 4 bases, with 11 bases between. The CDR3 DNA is TGTGCCATCAGTGAGGGGGGGGGCGGCTATGGCTACACCTTC. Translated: CAISEGGGGYGYTF.

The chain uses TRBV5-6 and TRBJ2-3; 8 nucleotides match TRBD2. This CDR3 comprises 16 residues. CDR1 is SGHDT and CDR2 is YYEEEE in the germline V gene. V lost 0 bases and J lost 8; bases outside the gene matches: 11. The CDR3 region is CASSLVSGGLPRTQYF. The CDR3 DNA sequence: TGTGCCAGCAGCTTGGTATCGGGGGGGCTTCCCCGTACGCAGTATTTT.

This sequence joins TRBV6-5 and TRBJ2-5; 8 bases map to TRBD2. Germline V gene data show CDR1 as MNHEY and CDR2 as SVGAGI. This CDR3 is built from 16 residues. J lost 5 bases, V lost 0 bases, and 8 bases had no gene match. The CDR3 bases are TGTGCCAGCAGTTACTCGCGTCGGGAGGGCGATGAGACCCAGTACTTC. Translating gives CASSYSRREGDETQYF.

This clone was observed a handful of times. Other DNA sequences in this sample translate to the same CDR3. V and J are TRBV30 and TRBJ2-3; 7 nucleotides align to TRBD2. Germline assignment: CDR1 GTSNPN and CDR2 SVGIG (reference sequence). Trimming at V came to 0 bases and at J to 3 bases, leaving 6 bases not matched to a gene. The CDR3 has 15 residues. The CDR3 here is CAWSVGAGETDTQYF. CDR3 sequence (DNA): TGTGCCTGGAGTGTCGGGGCGGGAGAGACAGATACGCAGTATTTT.

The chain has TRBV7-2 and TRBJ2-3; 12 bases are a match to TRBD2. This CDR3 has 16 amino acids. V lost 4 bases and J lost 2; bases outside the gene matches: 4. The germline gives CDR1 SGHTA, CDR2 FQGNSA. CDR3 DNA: TGTGCCAGCAGCTCCACTAGCGGGGGGACCACAGATACGCAGTATTTT. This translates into CASSSTSGGTTDTQYF.